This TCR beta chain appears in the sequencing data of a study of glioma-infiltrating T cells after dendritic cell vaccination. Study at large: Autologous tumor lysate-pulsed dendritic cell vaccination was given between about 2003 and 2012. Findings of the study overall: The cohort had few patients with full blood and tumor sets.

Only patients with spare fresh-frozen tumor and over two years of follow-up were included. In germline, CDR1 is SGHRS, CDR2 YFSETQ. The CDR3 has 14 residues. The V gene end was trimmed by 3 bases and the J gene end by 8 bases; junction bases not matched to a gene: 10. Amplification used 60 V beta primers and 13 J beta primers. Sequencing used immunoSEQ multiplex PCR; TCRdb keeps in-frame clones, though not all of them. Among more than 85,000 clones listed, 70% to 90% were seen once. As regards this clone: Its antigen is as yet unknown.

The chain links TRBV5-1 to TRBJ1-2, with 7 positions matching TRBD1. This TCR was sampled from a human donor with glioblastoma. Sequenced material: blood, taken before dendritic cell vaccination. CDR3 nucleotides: TGCGCCAGCAGCTCGACAACAGGGGTTAGGGGCTACACCTTC. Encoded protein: CASSSTTGVRGYTF.